The next 25 T cell receptor beta chains were all read from a single sample in a study of CD8 T cells in ankylosing spondylitis. No antigens are known for them. Using its own MiXCR run on the 5' RACE reads, TCRdb lists one record per CDR3 protein. The table shows about 840,000 distinct CDR3 sequences, with about 11% occurring only once. The study's findings and limits: Blood of patients with ankylosing spondylitis appeared to be characterized by a TCR beta motif of several highly homologous variants.

Sequencing was carried out using blood, either unsorted or a sorted T cell fraction (not recorded which). The source is a male donor with ankylosing spondylitis.

This clonotype was observed a few times. The chain links TRBV20-1 to TRBJ1-6; D unclear. Between the trimmed V and J ends, which lost 6 bases and 7 bases, there was a span of 7 bases. Germline lookup yields CDR1 DFQATT and CDR2 SNEGSKA (reference sequence). This CDR3 region has 11 residues. The CDR3 sequence: CSAHGNSPLHF. In nucleotides, the CDR3 is TGCAGTGCACATGGCAATTCACCCCTCCACTTT.

This clonotype appeared a few times. J is TRBJ2-1 and V is TRBV18; tentative D call: TRBD1 (5 bases). This CDR3 region has 15 residues. Germline loops: CDR1 KGHSH, CDR2 LQKENI. Between the trimmed V and J ends, which lost 4 bases and 6 bases, there was a span of 16 bases. CDR3 in DNA: TGTGCCAGCTCACATCCCTCAAGCAGGGCCAATGAGCAGTTCTTC. Amino acid sequence: CASSHPSSRANEQFF.

The chain is built from TRBV6-5 and TRBJ2-7, with D maybe TRBD2 (6 bases). In germline, CDR1 is MNHEY, CDR2 SVGAGI. Trimming removed 0 bases from V and 2 bases from J, with 17 bases in between. The CDR3 loop spans 17 amino acids. Here the CDR3 reads CASSYSIGVADPYEQYF. The CDR3 nucleotides are TGTGCCAGCAGTTACTCGATAGGGGTAGCGGATCCCTACGAGCAGTACTTC.

This chain joins TRBV20-1 and TRBJ2-5; D is unclear. There are 14 residues in the CDR3. The V gene's germline CDR1 is DFQATT and CDR2 SNEGSKA (reference sequence). Deletions cut 0 bases from V and 1 base from J, with 9 bases between. CDR3: CSARDWVIQETQYF. The CDR3 DNA reads as TGCAGTGCTAGAGATTGGGTAATCCAAGAGACCCAGTACTTC.

This chain links TRBV6-2 or TRBV6-3 with TRBJ2-7; TRBD1 aligns across 7 bases. Germline CDR1 MNHEY, CDR2 SVGEGT. The V and J ends lost 5 bases and 0 bases, in that order; junction bases with no gene match: 7. The length of the CDR3 is 15 residues. CDR3 amino acids: CASSQSGQASYEQYF. The CDR3 DNA is TGTGCCAGCAGTCAGAGTGGACAGGCCTCCTACGAGCAGTACTTC.

Ten or more counts support this clonotype. V is TRBV5-1 and J is TRBJ2-7; 7 bases are a match to TRBD1. Unmatched junction bases numbered 6, after V lost 4 bases and J lost 2 bases. The CDR3 contains 14 residues. Germline CDR1 SGHRS, CDR2 YFSETQ. In DNA form, the CDR3 reads TGCGCCAGCAGCCTGGGGACAGATACCTACGAGCAGTACTTC. Amino acid sequence: CASSLGTDTYEQYF.

The chain couples TRBV5-5 to TRBJ2-5; D may be TRBD1 (6 bases). The CDR3 totals 13 residues. The germline V and J ends were trimmed by 3 bases and 1 base, with 7 bases remaining between them. Germline V gene sequence: CDR1 SGHKS, CDR2 YYEKEE (reference sequence). CDR3 nucleotides: TGTGCCAGCAGCTGGGGGCCCCAAGAGACCCAGTACTTC. This codes for CASSWGPQETQYF.

The V gene is TRBV7-3, the J gene TRBJ2-7; no reliable D call. Germline V gene data show CDR1 as SGHTA and CDR2 as FQGTGA. The CDR3 loop spans 13 amino acids. Trimming took 5 bases from V and 10 from J, leaving 18 bases between them. The CDR3 DNA follows: TGTGCCAGCAGCGCAACCCCGACGGATTTACAGTACTTC. Protein: CASSATPTDLQYF.

This clonotype has a count of ten or more. This chain links TRBV5-1 with TRBJ2-7; D unclear. The V gene's germline CDR1 is SGHRS and CDR2 YFSETQ. The length of the CDR3 is 12 residues. The ends were cut back, 5 bases at V and 2 bases at J, with 8 bases in the middle. The DNA of the CDR3 is TGCGCCAGCAGAGGCAGAACCTACGAGCAGTACTTC. It specifies CASRGRTYEQYF.

The CDR3 sequence is CAISVDGQYEKLFF. The DNA of the CDR3 is TGTGCCATCAGTGTAGATGGGCAATATGAAAAACTGTTTTTT. This chain links TRBV10-3 with TRBJ1-4, with unresolved D. CDR1 is ENHRY, CDR2 SYGVKD, per germline. Trimming removed 4 bases from V and 6 bases from J, with 12 bases in between. There are 14 residues in the CDR3.

This clonotype has just a few counts. The chain combines TRBV28 with TRBJ2-3; D call uncertain. In germline, CDR1 is MDHEN, CDR2 SYDVKM. This CDR3 is built from 14 residues. Trimming removed 6 bases at V and 5 bases at J, with 15 bases between. In DNA, the CDR3 is TGTGCCAGCAGCCCCAGCCTTCGTGTAGATACGCAGTATTTT. Residues: CASSPSLRVDTQYF.

This clonotype came up once. The chain uses TRBV19 and TRBJ2-6, with 7 nucleotides matching TRBD2. CDR1 is LNHDA, CDR2 SQIVND, per germline (reference sequence). The V segment lost 10 bases and the J segment 4 bases; nucleotides outside the gene matches: 10. The CDR3 spans 15 residues. CDR3 in DNA: TGTGCCACCAGCGGGGAGAAGTCCGGGGCCAACGTCCTGACTTTC. This gives the protein CATSGEKSGANVLTF.

A few counts support this clonotype. The chain combines TRBV7-9 with TRBJ2-2, with 7 bases fitting TRBD2. The CDR3 sequence is 13 residues long. Per the germline V gene, CDR1 is SEHNR and CDR2 is FQNEAQ (reference sequence). With 11 bases clipped from V and 5 bases from J, the junction kept 8 bases outside the gene matches. CDR3 nucleotide sequence: TGTGCCTCCCGGGGGAGGGGAACCGGGGAGCTGTTTTTT. Translation gives CASRGRGTGELFF.

CDR3 region: CASSPTRGPSGYTF. CDR3 sequence (DNA): TGTGCCAGCAGTCCCACCCGGGGACCGAGTGGCTACACCTTC. J is TRBJ1-2 and V is TRBV12-3 or TRBV12-4, with a possible D match to TRBD1 (5 bases). The V and J ends lost 5 bases and 7 bases respectively, with 17 bases between them. The CDR3 covers 14 residues.

This clonotype showed up many times. The chain uses TRBV15 and TRBJ1-1; D remains ambiguous. This CDR3 comprises 13 residues. Germline CDR1 is LNHNV and CDR2 is YYDKDF (reference sequence). Trimming left V 3 bases short and J 5 bases short, with 10 bases between. The DNA of the CDR3 is TGTGCCACCAGCAGGGCTCCGAGAACTGAAGCTTTCTTT. Its translation is CATSRAPRTEAFF. Full variable domain (outside the CDR3, taken from reference TRBV15 and TRBJ1-1): DAMVIQNPRYQVTQFGKPVTLSCSQTLNHNVMYWYQQKSSQAPKLLFHYYDKDFNNEADTPDNFQSRRPNTSFCFLDIRSPGLGDTAMYLCATSRAPRTEAFFGQGTRLTVV.

This clonotype was seen repeatedly, ten times or more. The rearrangement joins TRBV5-1 to TRBJ2-4; 8 bases agree with TRBD1. CDR3 length: 14 amino acids. Germline V gene data show CDR1 as SGHRS and CDR2 as YFSETQ. After removal of 3 bases from V and 8 bases from J, the junction contained 7 bases not matched to a gene. The DNA of the CDR3 is TGCGCCAGCAGCTCAGGGGGCACAGAGTACATTCAGTACTTC. Translation gives CASSSGGTEYIQYF.

The rearrangement uses TRBV7-2 and TRBJ1-1; 7 nucleotides match TRBD1. The CDR3 extends over 15 amino acids. The germline gives CDR1 SGHTA, CDR2 FQGNSA. After removal of 5 bases from V and 1 base from J, the junction contained 7 bases not matched to a gene. The CDR3 region is CASSPGRGGNTEAFF. The CDR3 DNA is TGTGCCAGCAGCCCGGGCAGGGGGGGGAACACTGAAGCTTTCTTT.

This clonotype was found many times. J is TRBJ1-4 and V is TRBV20-1; no definite D call. The germline CDR1 and CDR2 sequences are DFQATT and SNEGSKA (reference sequence). This CDR3 region has 14 residues. The CDR3 bases are TGCAGACCGAGTCCGGCGGCAGGCGGGGAAAAACTGTTTTTT. Translated: CRPSPAAGGEKLFF.

This clonotype has ten or more counts. The V call is TRBV5-1, the J call TRBJ1-1, with 7 bases aligning to TRBD1. CDR1 is SGHRS and CDR2 is YFSETQ in the germline V gene. The CDR3 consists of 15 residues. J gave up 1 base and V 3 bases, and 6 bases lay outside the gene matches. The CDR3: CASSSPTGTNTEAFF. The CDR3 DNA follows: TGCGCCAGCAGCTCGCCGACAGGGACGAACACTGAAGCTTTCTTT.

V is TRBV6-1 and J is TRBJ2-1, with D perhaps TRBD1 (6 bases). The CDR3 spans 14 residues. The germline V and J ends were trimmed by 6 bases and 4 bases, with 13 bases remaining between them. CDR1 and CDR2 from the germline V gene are MNHNS and SASEGT. The CDR3 region is CASSPLTGYNEQFF. CDR3 coding DNA: TGTGCCAGCAGCCCCTTGACAGGTTACAATGAGCAGTTCTTC.

This clonotype has more than one count but fewer than ten. As DNA, the CDR3 is TGTGCCAGCAGTTACGGGGGGCTCGGGACAGATACGCAGTATTTT. Amino acids: CASSYGGLGTDTQYF. This chain uses TRBV6-5 with TRBJ2-3; the D call may be TRBD1 or TRBD2 (6 bases each). The germline CDR1 and CDR2 sequences are MNHEY and SVGAGI. The CDR3 has 15 amino acids. V lost 2 bases, J lost 3 bases, and 12 bases lay in between.

This clonotype was seen repeatedly, ten times or more. V gene TRBV10-3 combines with J gene TRBJ1-2, with unresolved D. This CDR3 comprises 16 residues. V was trimmed by 2 bases and J by 7 bases, leaving 20 bases between them. The germline gives CDR1 ENHRY, CDR2 SYGVKD. Here the CDR3 reads CAISENVGLLASGYTF. The CDR3 coding sequence is TGTGCCATCAGTGAGAACGTCGGGCTGCTCGCGAGTGGCTACACCTTC.

The V gene is TRBV5-1, the J gene TRBJ2-1; 10 nucleotides align to TRBD2. Germline V CDR1 and CDR2: SGHRS, YFSETQ. CDR3 length: 15 amino acids. V lost 4 bases to trimming and J lost 5 bases; unmatched junction nucleotides: 6. The CDR3 DNA reads as TGCGCCAGCAGCCCGGTAGCGGGGGGTAACAATGAGCAGTTCTTC. It is translated as CASSPVAGGNNEQFF.

This clonotype has more than one count but fewer than ten. V is TRBV5-1 and J is TRBJ2-2, with D perhaps given as TRBD1 or TRBD2 (6 bases each). V lost 0 bases and J lost 8, with 11 bases in between. Germline V lookup: CDR1 SGHRS, CDR2 YFSETQ. The CDR3 spans 14 residues. The CDR3 region is CASSLAGAEGELFF. The CDR3 DNA follows: TGCGCCAGCAGCTTGGCGGGGGCCGAGGGGGAGCTGTTTTTT.

This clonotype appeared many times. The chain joins TRBV29-1 to TRBJ1-2; possibly TRBD1 for D (5 bases). Germline CDR1 is SQVTM and CDR2 is ANQGSEA. V lost 4 bases, J lost 3 bases, and 12 bases lay in between. The CDR3 consists of 13 residues. The CDR3, as DNA: TGCAGCGTTGGGACAACCGGCGACTATGGCTACACCTTC. Its protein product is CSVGTTGDYGYTF.